These T cell receptor beta chains were read from a single sample in a study of cytomegalovirus exposure and HLA in healthy donors. Clones were read by immunoSEQ multiplex PCR, and TCRdb kept only the in-frame ones, dropping some. The table lists tens of thousands of clones, roughly four fifths of them singletons. The specimen was PBMCs. The receptors stem from a human donor in good health. CDR3s include the opening cysteine and the closing phenylalanine or tryptophan. A D gene is named only where the DNA matches it firmly. Size is stated for part of the rows, as once, few or many counts, or as a class when the clone is expanded.

d_call: TRBD1; j_call: TRBJ1-2; clone_size: .; v_call: TRBV19; cdr3_nt: TGTGCCAGTAGTGAGGGACAGGACTATGGCTACACCTTC; cdr3_aa: CASSEGQDYGYTF
d_call: .; j_call: TRBJ2-1; clone_size: .; v_call: TRBV7-3; cdr3_nt: TGTGCCAGCAGCTTAGGTCCAGCGGCCAACAATGAGCAGTTCTTC; cdr3_aa: CASSLGPAANNEQFF
d_call: TRBD2; j_call: TRBJ2-1; clone_size: few; v_call: TRBV4-2; cdr3_nt: TGTGCCAGCAGCCAAGATACCGTAGCGGGAGAGCAGTTCTTC; cdr3_aa: CASSQDTVAGEQFF
d_call: TRBD2; j_call: TRBJ2-5; clone_size: .; v_call: TRBV5-4; cdr3_nt: TGTGCCGGAGGGACTAGCGGGACCCAAGAGACCCAGTACTTC; cdr3_aa: CAGGTSGTQETQYF
d_call: .; j_call: TRBJ2-7; clone_size: .; v_call: TRBV2; cdr3_nt: TGTGCCAGCGGAGATCAGGGAACCGGCTACGAGCAGTACTTC; cdr3_aa: CASGDQGTGYEQYF
d_call: .; j_call: TRBJ2-1; clone_size: .; v_call: TRBV27; cdr3_nt: TGTGCCAGCAAAAACATCGCCGGGGTTTCCTACAATGAGCAGTTCTTC; cdr3_aa: CASKNIAGVSYNEQFF
d_call: TRBD2; j_call: TRBJ2-3; clone_size: .; v_call: TRBV6-1; cdr3_nt: TGTGCCAGCAGTGCTGGGACTAGCGGGGGGGTTGTTACGCAGTATTTT; cdr3_aa: CASSAGTSGGVVTQYF
d_call: TRBD1; j_call: TRBJ1-5; clone_size: .; v_call: TRBV5-6; cdr3_nt: TGTGCCAGCAGTTCGACAGGGTACAATCAGCCCCAGCATTTT; cdr3_aa: CASSSTGYNQPQHF
d_call: TRBD2; j_call: TRBJ2-1; clone_size: .; v_call: TRBV7-2; cdr3_nt: TGTGCCAGCAGCGCCCTGGGAGCGGGAGGTCTATACAATGAGCAGTTCTTC; cdr3_aa: CASSALGAGGLYNEQFF
d_call: .; j_call: TRBJ1-3; clone_size: .; v_call: TRBV14; cdr3_nt: TGTGCCAGCAGCCTAGGGGCTGGAAACACCATATATTTT; cdr3_aa: CASSLGAGNTIYF
d_call: .; j_call: TRBJ2-5; clone_size: .; v_call: TRBV27; cdr3_nt: TGTGCCAGCAGTAAGGTTAAAGACAGCGTCACTCTCCAAGAGACCCAGTACTTC; cdr3_aa: CASSKVKDSVTLQETQYF
d_call: TRBD2; j_call: TRBJ2-7; clone_size: few; v_call: TRBV5-3; cdr3_nt: TGTGCCAGAAGCTTGGGAGAGCGGGGGACTCCCTACGAGCAGTACTTC; cdr3_aa: CARSLGERGTPYEQYF
d_call: .; j_call: TRBJ2-1; clone_size: .; v_call: TRBV6-1; cdr3_nt: TGTGCCAGCAGAGAAAGTTACGGACAACGGAACAATGAGCAGTTCTTC; cdr3_aa: CASRESYGQRNNEQFF
d_call: .; j_call: TRBJ2-5; clone_size: .; v_call: TRBV7-2; cdr3_nt: TGTGCCAGCAGCTCATTGGAGACCCAGTACTTC; cdr3_aa: CASSSLETQYF
d_call: TRBD2; j_call: TRBJ2-1; clone_size: once; v_call: TRBV2; cdr3_nt: TGTGCCAGCAGTGAAGCGGGCGGGAGGCCCTACAATGAGCAGTTCTTC; cdr3_aa: CASSEAGGRPYNEQFF
d_call: TRBD1; j_call: TRBJ2-6; clone_size: .; v_call: TRBV7-2; cdr3_nt: TGTGCCAGCAGCTTCAACAGGGGGCCTGGGGCCAACGTCCTGACTTTC; cdr3_aa: CASSFNRGPGANVLTF
d_call: .; j_call: TRBJ1-2; clone_size: .; v_call: TRBV30; cdr3_nt: TGTGCCTGGAGTAGAGGAGGGGTCCCTGGCTATGGCTACACCTTC; cdr3_aa: CAWSRGGVPGYGYTF
d_call: .; j_call: TRBJ1-1; clone_size: .; v_call: TRBV10-1; cdr3_nt: TGCGCCAGCAGCTCGACACGAAGCGGGACTGAAGCTTTCTTT; cdr3_aa: CASSSTRSGTEAFF
d_call: TRBD1; j_call: TRBJ1-1; clone_size: .; v_call: TRBV7-9; cdr3_nt: TGTGCCAGCAGCTTAGAGAGGGGGACAGCTAGAATAGCTTTCTTT; cdr3_aa: CASSLERGTARIAFF
d_call: TRBD1; j_call: TRBJ2-7; clone_size: .; v_call: TRBV6-5; cdr3_nt: TGTGCCAGCAGTCCCCAGACAGGGGGTTACGAGCAGTACTTC; cdr3_aa: CASSPQTGGYEQYF
d_call: .; j_call: TRBJ2-1; clone_size: .; v_call: TRBV28; cdr3_nt: TGTGCCAGCAGTATTAGCTACAATGAGCAGTTCTTC; cdr3_aa: CASSISYNEQFF
d_call: .; j_call: TRBJ2-7; clone_size: .; v_call: TRBV20-1; cdr3_nt: TGCAGTGTACCACAGGGCACCAAGCAGTACTTC; cdr3_aa: CSVPQGTKQYF
d_call: .; j_call: TRBJ1-3; clone_size: .; v_call: TRBV19; cdr3_nt: TGTGCCAGTGGAGAGTGGCGGGATTCTGGAAACACCATATATTTT; cdr3_aa: CASGEWRDSGNTIYF
d_call: .; j_call: TRBJ1-2; clone_size: .; v_call: TRBV28; cdr3_nt: TGTGCCAGCAGTTTACCCGGGTATGGCTACACCTTC; cdr3_aa: CASSLPGYGYTF
d_call: .; j_call: TRBJ2-1; clone_size: .; v_call: TRBV18; cdr3_nt: TGTGCCAGCTCCCGATCGGCGGCGCTTAACAACAATGAGCAGTTCTTC; cdr3_aa: CASSRSAALNNNEQFF
d_call: TRBD1; j_call: TRBJ2-3; clone_size: .; v_call: TRBV6-5; cdr3_nt: TGTGCCAGCAGCAGTCCAGGGGGCTCGTCAGATACGCAGTATTTT; cdr3_aa: CASSSPGGSSDTQYF
d_call: TRBD1; j_call: TRBJ2-7; clone_size: .; v_call: TRBV2; cdr3_nt: TGTGCCAGCAGTGAGGGGACAGGGGCATACGAGCAGTACTTC; cdr3_aa: CASSEGTGAYEQYF
d_call: .; j_call: TRBJ2-7; clone_size: .; v_call: TRBV6-1; cdr3_nt: TGTGCCAGCAATAACTACGAGCAGTACTTC; cdr3_aa: CASNNYEQYF
d_call: .; j_call: TRBJ2-4; clone_size: .; v_call: TRBV25-1; cdr3_nt: TGTGCCAGCAGCGAACAGGGTAAAAACATTCAGTACTTC; cdr3_aa: CASSEQGKNIQYF
d_call: .; j_call: TRBJ1-6; clone_size: .; v_call: TRBV29-1; cdr3_nt: TGCAGCGCTGAGATTAGGGGTAAGAGCTCCTATAATTCACCCCTCCACTTT; cdr3_aa: CSAEIRGKSSYNSPLHF
d_call: TRBD2; j_call: TRBJ2-7; clone_size: .; v_call: TRBV7-9; cdr3_nt: TGTGCCAGCAGTGCTTCGGGACTAGCGGGGCACGAGCAGTACTTC; cdr3_aa: CASSASGLAGHEQYF
d_call: TRBD2; j_call: TRBJ2-2; clone_size: once; v_call: TRBV19; cdr3_nt: TGTGCCAGCTCGGAAACGGGCGGGGGTATGACCGGGGAGCTGTTTTTT; cdr3_aa: CASSETGGGMTGELFF
d_call: TRBD1; j_call: TRBJ2-1; clone_size: .; v_call: TRBV14; cdr3_nt: TGTGCCAGCAGCCAATTGATCGGGACAGGGGATAAGGATGAGCAGTTCTTC; cdr3_aa: CASSQLIGTGDKDEQFF
d_call: TRBD1; j_call: TRBJ2-1; clone_size: .; v_call: TRBV10-1; cdr3_nt: TGCGCCAGCGGACAGGCCAATGAGCAGTTCTTC; cdr3_aa: CASGQANEQFF
d_call: .; j_call: TRBJ2-7; clone_size: few; v_call: TRBV28; cdr3_nt: TGTGCCAGCAACACGCTAGGGGGGGTGAGCTCCTACGAGCAGTACTTC; cdr3_aa: CASNTLGGVSSYEQYF
d_call: TRBD1; j_call: TRBJ2-3; clone_size: .; v_call: TRBV18; cdr3_nt: TGTGCCAGCTCATCCGACAGGGAAACCAGCACAGATACGCAGTATTTT; cdr3_aa: CASSSDRETSTDTQYF
d_call: TRBD1; j_call: TRBJ1-2; clone_size: .; v_call: TRBV11-2; cdr3_nt: TGTGCCAGCAGCGAGACCACAGGGGACTATGGCTACACCTTC; cdr3_aa: CASSETTGDYGYTF
d_call: .; j_call: TRBJ1-1; clone_size: .; v_call: TRBV7-6; cdr3_nt: TGTGCCAGCAGTTCCGGGACAACCAGGGGGAACACTGAAGCTTTCTTT; cdr3_aa: CASSSGTTRGNTEAFF
d_call: TRBD1; j_call: TRBJ2-7; clone_size: .; v_call: TRBV4-3; cdr3_nt: TGCGCCAGCAGCCAAGATGACAGGGGGGACTACGAGCAGTACTTC; cdr3_aa: CASSQDDRGDYEQYF
d_call: .; j_call: TRBJ2-3; clone_size: .; v_call: TRBV13; cdr3_nt: TGTGCCAGCAGCTTAGTAGCGCGGGGTACGCAGTATTTT; cdr3_aa: CASSLVARGTQYF
d_call: .; j_call: TRBJ2-5; clone_size: few; v_call: TRBV4-1; cdr3_nt: TGCGCCAGCAGCCAAGGATTTGGCACAGGGGAGACCCAGTACTTC; cdr3_aa: CASSQGFGTGETQYF
d_call: .; j_call: TRBJ2-3; clone_size: .; v_call: TRBV4-1; cdr3_nt: TGCGCCAGCAGCCCCGCGTGGTTTAGCACAGATACGCAGTATTTT; cdr3_aa: CASSPAWFSTDTQYF
d_call: TRBD1; j_call: TRBJ2-7; clone_size: few; v_call: TRBV5-6; cdr3_nt: TGTGCCAGCAGGCCGCAGGGGGCCCAATACGAGCAGTACTTC; cdr3_aa: CASRPQGAQYEQYF
d_call: TRBD2; j_call: TRBJ2-3; clone_size: .; v_call: TRBV11-2; cdr3_nt: TGTGCCAGCCAGGGGCGGGGGGGCCCGAATACGCAGTATTTT; cdr3_aa: CASQGRGGPNTQYF
d_call: .; j_call: TRBJ1-6; clone_size: .; v_call: TRBV7-2; cdr3_nt: TGTGCCAGCGGGAGGGATTCACCCCTCCACTTT; cdr3_aa: CASGRDSPLHF
d_call: TRBD1; j_call: TRBJ2-7; clone_size: .; v_call: TRBV27; cdr3_nt: TGTGCCAGCAGTTTATCGGAACAGGGGGCGGGTTACGAGCAGTACTTC; cdr3_aa: CASSLSEQGAGYEQYF
d_call: TRBD2; j_call: TRBJ2-1; clone_size: .; v_call: TRBV9; cdr3_nt: TGTGCCAGCAGCGCTCTAAGCGGGGGGGGTGAGCAGTTCTTC; cdr3_aa: CASSALSGGGEQFF
d_call: TRBD2; j_call: TRBJ2-7; clone_size: .; v_call: TRBV29-1; cdr3_nt: TGCAGCGTTGACCCCCGGACTAGCGGTGAGCAGTACTTC; cdr3_aa: CSVDPRTSGEQYF
d_call: TRBD1; j_call: TRBJ2-7; clone_size: .; v_call: TRBV9; cdr3_nt: TGTGCCAGCAGCGTACCCCACCGGGGGACAGGGGTATACGAGCAGTACTTC; cdr3_aa: CASSVPHRGTGVYEQYF
d_call: TRBD1; j_call: TRBJ2-4; clone_size: few; v_call: TRBV11-2; cdr3_nt: TGTGCCAGCAGCCCCCGGGACAGAAACATTCAGTACTTC; cdr3_aa: CASSPRDRNIQYF
d_call: .; j_call: TRBJ1-2; clone_size: once; v_call: TRBV7-9; cdr3_nt: TGTGCCAGCAGCTGGACGGGAACTAACTATGGCTACACCTTC; cdr3_aa: CASSWTGTNYGYTF
d_call: TRBD1; j_call: TRBJ1-4; clone_size: .; v_call: TRBV30; cdr3_nt: TGTGCCTGCCAGGGACAGTTTAATGAAAAACTGTTTTTT; cdr3_aa: CACQGQFNEKLFF
d_call: TRBD2; j_call: TRBJ2-2; clone_size: .; v_call: TRBV7-2; cdr3_nt: TGTGCCAGCAGGAAACTAGCGGGGGGGCCCCCGAGTATGGCCGGGGAGCTGTTTTTT; cdr3_aa: CASRKLAGGPPSMAGELFF
d_call: .; j_call: TRBJ2-2; clone_size: .; v_call: TRBV28; cdr3_nt: TGTGCCAGCAGTCATACCGGGACACGGAACACCGGGGAGCTGTTTTTT; cdr3_aa: CASSHTGTRNTGELFF
d_call: .; j_call: TRBJ2-2; clone_size: .; v_call: TRBV19; cdr3_nt: TGTGCCAGTAGCACAGGATCTACGAACACCGGGGAGCTGTTTTTT; cdr3_aa: CASSTGSTNTGELFF
d_call: .; j_call: TRBJ1-6; clone_size: .; v_call: TRBV2; cdr3_nt: TGTGCCAGCAGTGACGGACACCCCGTCTATAATTCACCCCTCCACTTT; cdr3_aa: CASSDGHPVYNSPLHF
d_call: TRBD1; j_call: TRBJ1-4; clone_size: .; v_call: TRBV2; cdr3_nt: TGTGCCAGCACCCGGGACAGGGTGGGTGAAAAACTGTTTTTT; cdr3_aa: CASTRDRVGEKLFF
d_call: TRBD1; j_call: TRBJ1-1; clone_size: few; v_call: TRBV28; cdr3_nt: TGTGCCAGCAGTTTCCCAACGGGGACAGGGATAGAAGCTTTCTTT; cdr3_aa: CASSFPTGTGIEAFF
d_call: TRBD1; j_call: TRBJ2-1; clone_size: .; v_call: TRBV6-6; cdr3_nt: TGTGCCAGCAGAGATGACAGGGGTCAATACAATGAGCAGTTCTTC; cdr3_aa: CASRDDRGQYNEQFF
d_call: .; j_call: TRBJ2-2; clone_size: .; v_call: TRBV15; cdr3_nt: TGTGCCACCAGCAGTGCCCAGGGGGGATACACCGGGGAGCTGTTTTTT; cdr3_aa: CATSSAQGGYTGELFF